What follows are 6 T cell receptor beta chains derived from one specimen sequenced in a study of cytomegalovirus exposure and HLA in healthy donors. PCR employed 60 Vbeta and 13 Jbeta primers. Some clones are missing from TCRdb's copy, which holds only in-frame ones; the method was immunoSEQ multiplex PCR. Among fewer than 250,000 clones listed, 65% to 85% were seen once. The sample consisted of PBMCs. The source of these receptors is a man aged 25-45 years in good health and CMV-seronegative.

The genes are TRBV5-5 and TRBJ2-2, with 8 nucleotides matching TRBD1. From germline, CDR1 is SGHKS and CDR2 YYEKEE (reference sequence). This CDR3 spans 15 amino acids. V lost 0 bases and J lost 5; bases outside the gene matches: 3. The CDR3 region is CASSLGTGLTGELFF. CDR3 sequence (DNA): TGTGCCAGCAGCTTGGGGACAGGGCTAACCGGGGAGCTGTTTTTT.

The chain recombines TRBV7-9 with TRBJ1-2, with D maybe TRBD1 (5 bases). CDR1 is SEHNR, CDR2 FQNEAQ, per germline (reference sequence). Trimming removed 2 bases from V and 3 bases from J, with 10 bases in between. There are 14 residues in the CDR3. CDR3: CASSLRGRDYGYTF. CDR3 DNA sequence: TGTGCCAGCAGCTTAAGGGGTAGGGACTATGGCTACACCTTC.

The V call is TRBV19, the J call TRBJ2-2; TRBD1 aligns across 10 bases. The CDR3 sequence is 15 residues long. V was pared by 4 bases and J by 7 bases, with 6 bases of the junction left unmatched. Germline V lookup: CDR1 LNHDA, CDR2 SQIVND (reference sequence). This CDR3 is CASSTRQGAIGELFF. The CDR3 DNA reads as TGTGCCAGTAGTACCCGACAGGGGGCTATCGGGGAGCTGTTTTTT. The variable domain in full, with the rest retrieved from reference TRBV19 and TRBJ2-2, is DGGITQSPKYLFRKEGQNVTLSCEQNLNHDAMYWYRQDPGQGLRLIYYSQIVNDFQKGDIAEGYSVSREKKESFPLTVTSAQKNPTAFYLCASSTRQGAIGELFFGEGSRLTVL.

This chain links TRBV4-2 with TRBJ2-5, with 8 bases identical to TRBD2. The DNA end is more similar to TRBJ2-7, so the J call may be wrong. The CDR3 contains 19 residues. CDR1 and CDR2 (germline): LGHNA, YNFKEQ. As DNA, the CDR3 is TGTGCCAGCAGCCAAGATCAAAATGGGGGAGCGGGGGCCCCCTACGAGCAGTACTTC. It yields the protein CASSQDQNGGAGAPYEQYF.

This chain links TRBV7-9 with TRBJ1-4, with 7 bases aligning to TRBD1. CDR3 length: 16 residues. After removal of 3 bases from V and 8 bases from J, the junction contained 12 bases not matched to a gene. Germline CDR1 and CDR2: SEHNR and FQNEAQ (reference sequence). This CDR3 is CASSLQTLGTVEKLFF. The DNA of the CDR3 is TGTGCCAGCAGCTTGCAAACCCTTGGGACAGTCGAAAAACTGTTTTTT.

The rearrangement uses TRBV7-2 and TRBJ2-3; tentative D call: TRBD2 (6 bases). Germline V gene data show CDR1 as SGHTA and CDR2 as FQGNSA. The CDR3 covers 14 residues. Trimming pared 1 base from V and 4 bases from J, leaving 9 bases between. CDR3 protein: CASSLVGGADTQYF. The CDR3 DNA follows: TGTGCCAGCAGCTTAGTGGGCGGGGCAGATACGCAGTATTTT.